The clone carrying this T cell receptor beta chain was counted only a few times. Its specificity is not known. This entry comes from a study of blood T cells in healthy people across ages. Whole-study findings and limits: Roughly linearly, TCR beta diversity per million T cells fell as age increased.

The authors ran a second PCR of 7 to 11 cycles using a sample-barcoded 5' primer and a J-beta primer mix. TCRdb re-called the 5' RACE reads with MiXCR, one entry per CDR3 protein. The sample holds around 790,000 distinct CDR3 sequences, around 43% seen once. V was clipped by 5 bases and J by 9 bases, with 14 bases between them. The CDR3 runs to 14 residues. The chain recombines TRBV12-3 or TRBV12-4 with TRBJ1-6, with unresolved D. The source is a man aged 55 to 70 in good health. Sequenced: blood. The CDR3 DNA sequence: TGTGCCAGCAGTGATGACCGGGGTGCTTCACCCCTCCACTTT. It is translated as CASSDDRGASPLHF.